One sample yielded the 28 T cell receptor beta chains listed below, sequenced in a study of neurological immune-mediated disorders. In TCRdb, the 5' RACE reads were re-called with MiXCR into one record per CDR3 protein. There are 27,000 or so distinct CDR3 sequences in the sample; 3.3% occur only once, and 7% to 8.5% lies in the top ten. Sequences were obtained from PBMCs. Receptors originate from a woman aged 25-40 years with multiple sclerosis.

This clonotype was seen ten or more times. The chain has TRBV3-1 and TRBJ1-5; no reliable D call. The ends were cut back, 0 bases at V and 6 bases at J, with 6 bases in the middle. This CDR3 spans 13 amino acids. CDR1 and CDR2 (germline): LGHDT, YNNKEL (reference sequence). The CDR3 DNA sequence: TGTGCCAGCAGCCAAGATCTGGGTCAGCCCCAGCATTTT. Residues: CASSQDLGQPQHF. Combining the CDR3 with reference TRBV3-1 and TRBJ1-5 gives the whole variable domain DTAVSQTPKYLVTQMGNDKSIKCEQNLGHDTMYWYKQDSKKFLKIMFSYNNKELIINETVPNRFSPKSPDKAHLNLHINSLELGDSAVYFCASSQDLGQPQHFGDGTRLSIL.

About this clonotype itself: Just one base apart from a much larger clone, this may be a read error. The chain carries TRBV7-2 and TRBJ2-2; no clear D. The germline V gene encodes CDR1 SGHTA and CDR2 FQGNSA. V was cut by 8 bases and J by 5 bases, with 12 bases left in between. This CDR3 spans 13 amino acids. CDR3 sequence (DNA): TGTGCCAGCGGCCCCCTTGGGACCGGGGAGCTGTTTTTT. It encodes CASGPLGTGELFF.

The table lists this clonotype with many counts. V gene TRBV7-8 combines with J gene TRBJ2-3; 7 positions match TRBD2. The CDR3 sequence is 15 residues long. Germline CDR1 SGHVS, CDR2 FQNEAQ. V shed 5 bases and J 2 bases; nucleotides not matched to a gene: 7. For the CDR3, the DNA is TGTGCCAGCAGCCAGCGGGGCCTAGACACAGATACGCAGTATTTT. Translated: CASSQRGLDTDTQYF.

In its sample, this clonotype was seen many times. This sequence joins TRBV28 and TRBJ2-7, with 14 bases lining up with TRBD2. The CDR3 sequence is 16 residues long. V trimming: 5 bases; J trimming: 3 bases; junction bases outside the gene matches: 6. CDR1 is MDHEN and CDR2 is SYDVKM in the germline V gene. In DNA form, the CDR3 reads TGTGCCAGCAGTCGGACTAGCGGGAGGCCCGACTACGAGCAGTACTTC. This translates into CASSRTSGRPDYEQYF.

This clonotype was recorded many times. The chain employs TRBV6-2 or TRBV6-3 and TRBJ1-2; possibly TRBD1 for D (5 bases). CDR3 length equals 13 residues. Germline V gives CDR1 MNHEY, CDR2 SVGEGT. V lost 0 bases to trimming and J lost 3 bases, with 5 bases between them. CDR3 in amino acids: CASSYSGHYGYTF. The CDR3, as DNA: TGTGCCAGCAGTTACTCGGGACACTATGGCTACACCTTC.

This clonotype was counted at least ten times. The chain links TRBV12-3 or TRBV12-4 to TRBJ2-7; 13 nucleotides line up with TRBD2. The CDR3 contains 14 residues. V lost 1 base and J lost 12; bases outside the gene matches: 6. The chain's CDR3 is CASSLGGLAGMVYF. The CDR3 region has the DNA TGTGCCAGCAGTTTAGGGGGACTAGCGGGAATGGTGTACTTC.

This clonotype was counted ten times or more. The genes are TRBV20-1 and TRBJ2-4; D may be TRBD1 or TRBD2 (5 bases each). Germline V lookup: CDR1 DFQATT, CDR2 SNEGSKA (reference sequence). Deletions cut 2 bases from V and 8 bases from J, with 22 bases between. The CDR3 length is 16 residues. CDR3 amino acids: CSARRTYSGATDIQYF. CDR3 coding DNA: TGCAGTGCTAGACGAACGTACTCCGGGGCAACCGACATTCAGTACTTC.

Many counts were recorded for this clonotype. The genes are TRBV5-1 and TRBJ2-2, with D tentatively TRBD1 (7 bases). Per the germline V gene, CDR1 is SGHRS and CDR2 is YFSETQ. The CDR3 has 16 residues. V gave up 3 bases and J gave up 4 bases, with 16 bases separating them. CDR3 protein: CASSSYQGGITGELFF. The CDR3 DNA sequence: TGCGCCAGCAGCTCCTATCAGGGGGGAATCACCGGGGAGCTGTTTTTT.

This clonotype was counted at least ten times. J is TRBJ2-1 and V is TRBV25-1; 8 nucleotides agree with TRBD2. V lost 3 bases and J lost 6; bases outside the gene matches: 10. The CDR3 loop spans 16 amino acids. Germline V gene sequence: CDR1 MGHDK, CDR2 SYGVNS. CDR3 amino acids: CASSDDGGGLSNEQFF. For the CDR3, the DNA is TGTGCCAGCAGTGATGACGGGGGGGGGCTAAGCAATGAGCAGTTCTTC.

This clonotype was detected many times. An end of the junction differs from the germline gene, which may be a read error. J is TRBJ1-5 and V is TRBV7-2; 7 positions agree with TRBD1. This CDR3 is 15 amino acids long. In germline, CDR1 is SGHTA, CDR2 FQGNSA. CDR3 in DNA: TGTGCCAGCAGCGCGAACAGGGGAGGCAATCAGCCCCAGAATTTT. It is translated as CASSANRGGNQPQNF.

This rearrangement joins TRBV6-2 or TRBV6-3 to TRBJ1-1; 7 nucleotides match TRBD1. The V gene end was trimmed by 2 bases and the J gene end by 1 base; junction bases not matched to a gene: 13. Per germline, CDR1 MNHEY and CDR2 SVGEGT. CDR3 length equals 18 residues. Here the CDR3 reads CASSYAQHRTGRNTEAFF. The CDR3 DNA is TGTGCCAGCAGTTACGCCCAACATCGGACAGGAAGGAACACTGAAGCTTTCTTT.

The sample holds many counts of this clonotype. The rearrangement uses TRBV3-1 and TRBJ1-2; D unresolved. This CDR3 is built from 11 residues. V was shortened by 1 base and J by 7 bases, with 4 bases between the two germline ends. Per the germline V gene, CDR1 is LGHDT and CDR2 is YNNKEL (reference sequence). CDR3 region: CASSQGAGYTF. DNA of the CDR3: TGTGCCAGCAGCCAAGGGGCTGGCTACACCTTC.

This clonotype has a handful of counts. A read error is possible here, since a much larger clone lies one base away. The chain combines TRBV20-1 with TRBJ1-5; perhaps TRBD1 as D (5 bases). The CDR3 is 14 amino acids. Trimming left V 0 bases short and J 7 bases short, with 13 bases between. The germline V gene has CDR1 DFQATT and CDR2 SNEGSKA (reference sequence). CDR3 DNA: TGCAGTGCTAGAGAGGGGGGTACGGGGCAGCCCCAGCATTTT. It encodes CSAREGGTGQPQHF.

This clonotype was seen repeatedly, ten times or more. The CDR3 sequence is CASSSLQGGGTDTQYF. The CDR3, as DNA: TGCGCCAGCAGCTCGTTACAGGGAGGGGGCACAGATACGCAGTATTTT. This chain joins TRBV5-1 and TRBJ2-3; tentatively, D is TRBD2 (7 bases). The V end was cut by 3 bases, the J end by 1 base, with 15 bases between. The CDR3 length is 16 residues. Germline lookup yields CDR1 SGHRS and CDR2 YFSETQ. The variable domain in full, with the rest retrieved from reference TRBV5-1 and TRBJ2-3, is KAGVTQTPRYLIKTRGQQVTLSCSPISGHRSVSWYQQTPGQGLQFLFEYFSETQRNKGNFPGRFSGRQFSNSRSEMNVSTLELGDSALYLCASSSLQGGGTDTQYFGPGTRLTVL.

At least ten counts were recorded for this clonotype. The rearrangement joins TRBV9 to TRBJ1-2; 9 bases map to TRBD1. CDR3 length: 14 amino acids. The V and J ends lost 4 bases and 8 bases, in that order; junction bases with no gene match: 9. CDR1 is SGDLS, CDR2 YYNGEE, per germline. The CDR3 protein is CASSKEQGARGYTF. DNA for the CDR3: TGTGCCAGCAGCAAAGAACAGGGGGCGCGAGGCTACACCTTC. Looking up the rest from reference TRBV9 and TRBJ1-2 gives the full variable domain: DSGVTQTPKHLITATGQRVTLRCSPRSGDLSVYWYQQSLDQGLQFLIQYYNGEERAKGNILERFSAQQFPDLHSELNLSSLELGDSALYFCASSKEQGARGYTFGSGTRLTVV.

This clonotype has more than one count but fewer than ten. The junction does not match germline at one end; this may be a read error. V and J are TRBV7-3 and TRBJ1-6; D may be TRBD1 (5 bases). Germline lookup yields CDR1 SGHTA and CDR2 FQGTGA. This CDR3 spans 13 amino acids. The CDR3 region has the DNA TGTGCCAGCAGCTCCTCCATAGGGGCACCCCTACACTTT. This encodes CASSSSIGAPLHF.

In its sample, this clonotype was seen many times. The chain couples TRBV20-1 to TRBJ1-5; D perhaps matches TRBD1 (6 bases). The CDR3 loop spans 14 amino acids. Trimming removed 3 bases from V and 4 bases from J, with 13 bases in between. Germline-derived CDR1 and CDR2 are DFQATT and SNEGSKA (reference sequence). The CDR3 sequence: CSARAGEVNQPQHF. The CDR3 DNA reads TGCAGTGCTAGGGCAGGGGAAGTTAATCAGCCCCAGCATTTT.

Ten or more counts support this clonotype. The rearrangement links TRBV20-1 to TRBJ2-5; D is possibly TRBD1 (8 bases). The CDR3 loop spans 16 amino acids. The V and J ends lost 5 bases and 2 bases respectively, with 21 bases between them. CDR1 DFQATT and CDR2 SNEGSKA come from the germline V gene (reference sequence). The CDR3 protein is CSAGRAGGIRQETQYF. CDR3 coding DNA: TGCAGTGCTGGGAGGGCAGGGGGCATTCGGCAAGAGACCCAGTACTTC.

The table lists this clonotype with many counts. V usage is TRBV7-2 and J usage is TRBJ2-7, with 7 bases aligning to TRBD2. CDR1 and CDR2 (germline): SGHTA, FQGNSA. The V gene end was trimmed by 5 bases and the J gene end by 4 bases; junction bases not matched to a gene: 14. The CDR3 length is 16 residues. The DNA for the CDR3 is TGTGCCAGCAGCCGGCTGACTAGCCAGCCCGCTTACGAGCAGTACTTC. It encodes CASSRLTSQPAYEQYF.

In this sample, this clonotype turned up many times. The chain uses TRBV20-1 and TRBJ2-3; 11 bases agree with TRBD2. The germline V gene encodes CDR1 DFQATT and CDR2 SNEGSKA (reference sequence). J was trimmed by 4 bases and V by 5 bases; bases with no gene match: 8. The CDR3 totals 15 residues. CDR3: CSACTSGSRSDTQYF. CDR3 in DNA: TGCAGTGCTTGTACTAGCGGGAGCCGGTCAGATACGCAGTATTTT.

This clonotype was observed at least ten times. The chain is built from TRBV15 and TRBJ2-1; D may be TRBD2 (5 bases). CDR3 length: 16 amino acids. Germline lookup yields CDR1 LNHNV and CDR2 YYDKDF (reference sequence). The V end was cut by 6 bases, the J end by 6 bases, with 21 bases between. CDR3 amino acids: CATRDYGARAINEQFF. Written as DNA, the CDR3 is TGTGCCACCAGAGACTATGGCGCGCGGGCTATCAATGAGCAGTTCTTC.

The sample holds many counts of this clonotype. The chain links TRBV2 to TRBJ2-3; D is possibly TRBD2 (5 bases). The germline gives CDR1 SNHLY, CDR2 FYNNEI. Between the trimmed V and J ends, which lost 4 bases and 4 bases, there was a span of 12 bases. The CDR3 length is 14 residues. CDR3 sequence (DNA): TGTGCCAGCAGTGTGCAGCGTAGCGCAGATACGCAGTATTTT. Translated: CASSVQRSADTQYF. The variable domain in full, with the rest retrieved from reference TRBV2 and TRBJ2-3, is EPEVTQTPSHQVTQMGQEVILRCVPISNHLYFYWYRQILGQKVEFLVSFYNNEISEKSEIFDDQFSVERPDGSNFTLKIRSTKLEDSAMYFCASSVQRSADTQYFGPGTRLTVL.

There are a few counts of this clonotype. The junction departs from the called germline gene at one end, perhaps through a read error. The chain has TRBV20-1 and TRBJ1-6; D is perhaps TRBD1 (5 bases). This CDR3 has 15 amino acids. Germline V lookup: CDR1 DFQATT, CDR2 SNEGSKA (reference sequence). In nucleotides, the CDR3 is TGCAGTGCCACGACAGTAAGGGGCTATAATTCACCCCTCAACTTT. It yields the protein CSATTVRGYNSPLNF.

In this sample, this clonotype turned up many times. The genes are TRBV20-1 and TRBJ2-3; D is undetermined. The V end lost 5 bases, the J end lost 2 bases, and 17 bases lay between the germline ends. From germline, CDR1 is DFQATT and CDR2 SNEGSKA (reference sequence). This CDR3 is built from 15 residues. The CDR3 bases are TGCAGTGCTCCTCTACTGGCACCGATCACAGATACGCAGTATTTT. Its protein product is CSAPLLAPITDTQYF.

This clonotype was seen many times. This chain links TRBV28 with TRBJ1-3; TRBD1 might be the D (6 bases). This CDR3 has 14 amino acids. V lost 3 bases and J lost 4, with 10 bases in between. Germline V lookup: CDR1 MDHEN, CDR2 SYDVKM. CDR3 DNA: TGTGCCAGCAGTTTTCGGGGGGCCGGAAACACCATATATTTT. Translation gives CASSFRGAGNTIYF.

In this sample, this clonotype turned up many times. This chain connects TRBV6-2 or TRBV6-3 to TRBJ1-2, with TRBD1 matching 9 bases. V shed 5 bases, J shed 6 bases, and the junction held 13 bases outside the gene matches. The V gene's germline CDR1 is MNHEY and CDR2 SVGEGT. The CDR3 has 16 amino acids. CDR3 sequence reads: CASSRPPGQGVDGYTF. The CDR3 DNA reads TGTGCCAGCAGTCGACCCCCGGGACAGGGAGTGGATGGCTACACCTTC.

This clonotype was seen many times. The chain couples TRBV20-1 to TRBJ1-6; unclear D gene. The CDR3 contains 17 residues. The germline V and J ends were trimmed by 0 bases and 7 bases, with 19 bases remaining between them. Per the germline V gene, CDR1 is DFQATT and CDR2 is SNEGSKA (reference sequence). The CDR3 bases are TGCAGTGCTAGAGATTTGGGGATGGGTACGGGGAATTCACCCCTCCACTTT. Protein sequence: CSARDLGMGTGNSPLHF.

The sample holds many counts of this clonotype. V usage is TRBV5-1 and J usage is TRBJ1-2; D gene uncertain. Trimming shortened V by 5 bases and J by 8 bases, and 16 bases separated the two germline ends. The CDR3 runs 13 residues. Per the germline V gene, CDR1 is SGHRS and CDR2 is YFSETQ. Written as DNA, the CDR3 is TGCGCCAGCAGTTGGACCGGCACGGGGGGCTACACCTTC. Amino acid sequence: CASSWTGTGGYTF.